Listed below are T cell receptor beta chains from one sample, sequenced in a study of control samples from healthy donors and cancer patients. Produced via immunoSEQ multiplex PCR; TCRdb's table is partial and in-frame only. The sample holds some 150,000 clones, just over 90% seen once. The sequenced sample was blood. These receptors originate from a woman in her fifties or sixties in good health. Each CDR3 is given with its conserved first and last residue. The D gene is left open where the match is weak. Clone size is not always given. Where it is, it says once, few, many or a class for expanded clones.

cdr3_aa | cdr3_nt | j_call | d_call | cdr3_length | v_call | clone_size
CASSQSDTQYF | TGTGCCAGCAGCCAGTCAGATACGCAGTATTTT | TRBJ2-3 | - | 11 | TRBV3-1/TRBV3-2 | -
CASSLTGISGNTIYF | TGTGCCAGCAGCTTAACAGGGATCTCTGGAAACACCATATATTTT | TRBJ1-3 | - | 15 | TRBV7-3 | -
CASRRTEVNTEAFF | TGTGCCAGCAGAAGGACGGAGGTGAACACTGAAGCTTTCTTT | TRBJ1-1 | - | 14 | TRBV5-5 | -
CASSTRVSNTEAFF | TGTGCCAGCAGTACCCGGGTTTCGAACACTGAAGCTTTCTTT | TRBJ1-1 | - | 14 | TRBV6-5 | -
CASSGTGYEQYF | TGTGCCAGCAGCGGCACAGGGTACGAGCAGTACTTC | TRBJ2-7 | - | 12 | TRBV9 | -
CASSLGGRIDEQYF | TGTGCCAGCAGCTTGGGGGGGCGGATCGACGAGCAGTACTTC | TRBJ2-7 | - | 14 | TRBV5-4 | -
CATSTQLGTEAFF | TGTGCCACCAGCACCCAGCTTGGCACTGAAGCTTTCTTT | TRBJ1-1 | - | 13 | TRBV15 | -
CASKVSQDYEQYF | TGTGCCAGCAAAGTATCCCAGGACTACGAGCAGTACTTC | TRBJ2-7 | - | 13 | TRBV2 | -
CASSRPTGGSAIEQYF | TGTGCCAGCAGCCGACCGACAGGGGGGTCCGCTATCGAGCAGTACTTC | TRBJ2-7 | TRBD1 | 16 | TRBV5-8 | -
CASSVGGGDTEAFF | TGTGCCAGCAGTGTCGGGGGTGGGGATACTGAAGCTTTCTTT | TRBJ1-1 | - | 14 | TRBV2 | -
CASSLSTADYGYTF | TGTGCCAGCAGCTTGAGTACAGCAGACTATGGCTACACCTTC | TRBJ1-2 | - | 14 | TRBV5-5 | -
CASSPRQLGPYGYTF | TGTGCCAGCAGCCCTCGACAGCTTGGGCCCTATGGCTACACCTTC | TRBJ1-2 | - | 15 | TRBV6-2/TRBV6-3 | -
CASTWGPSGGYTF | TGTGCCAGTACTTGGGGCCCGTCGGGCGGCTACACCTTC | TRBJ1-2 | - | 13 | TRBV19 | -
CASSHQSQETQYF | TGTGCCAGCAGCCACCAGTCTCAAGAGACCCAGTACTTC | TRBJ2-5 | - | 13 | TRBV3-1/TRBV3-2 | -
CASSSGRISGNTIYF | TGTGCCAGCAGTTCCGGAAGGATTTCTGGAAACACCATATATTTT | TRBJ1-3 | - | 15 | TRBV6-2/TRBV6-3 | -
CASSPGQYNSPLHF | TGCGCCAGCAGCCCCGGACAGTATAATTCACCCCTCCACTTT | TRBJ1-6 | - | 14 | TRBV5-1 | -
CSVDIPGQPQHF | TGCAGCGTTGATATCCCTGGGCAGCCCCAGCATTTT | TRBJ1-5 | - | 12 | TRBV29-1 | -
CAISESGGVNYGYTF | TGTGCCATCAGTGAGTCAGGGGGCGTCAACTATGGCTACACCTTC | TRBJ1-2 | TRBD1 | 15 | TRBV10-3 | -
CASSQDGFSTDTQYF | TGTGCCAGCAGCCAAGATGGGTTCAGCACAGATACGCAGTATTTT | TRBJ2-3 | - | 15 | TRBV4-2 | -
CEAGGENTEAFF | TGTGAGGCAGGGGGTGAGAACACTGAAGCTTTCTTT | TRBJ1-1 | TRBD1 | 12 | TRBV27 | -
CASSFGLAGGQETQYF | TGTGCCAGCAGCTTTGGACTAGCGGGGGGGCAAGAGACCCAGTACTTC | TRBJ2-5 | TRBD2 | 16 | TRBV5-5 | -
CASSSKTSGKLYEQYF | TGTGCCAGCAGCTCGAAAACTAGCGGTAAGCTCTACGAGCAGTACTTC | TRBJ2-7 | TRBD2 | 16 | TRBV5-6 | -
CASSLGRGQETQYF | TGTGCCAGCAGCTTAGGGCGCGGTCAAGAGACCCAGTACTTC | TRBJ2-5 | - | 14 | TRBV7-2 | -
CASSGQGGITEAFF | TGCGCCAGCAGCGGACAGGGCGGTATCACTGAAGCTTTCTTT | TRBJ1-1 | TRBD1 | 14 | TRBV5-1 | -
CASSYPRARDYGYTF | TGTGCCAGCAGTTACCCCAGGGCGCGGGACTATGGCTACACCTTC | TRBJ1-2 | - | 15 | TRBV6-2/TRBV6-3 | few
CASSLYSGGAAGETQYF | TGTGCCAGCAGCTTATATAGCGGGGGGGCCGCGGGGGAGACCCAGTACTTC | TRBJ2-5 | TRBD2 | 17 | TRBV7-2 | -
CASSVVAGANVLTF | TGTGCCAGCAGCGTAGTTGCTGGGGCCAACGTCCTGACTTTC | TRBJ2-6 | - | 14 | TRBV9 | -
CASNPMGQGVYTQYF | TGTGCCAGTAATCCCATGGGACAGGGTGTGTATACGCAGTATTTT | TRBJ2-3 | TRBD1 | 15 | TRBV19 | -
CASSSGVPGNTIYF | TGTGCCAGCTCATCAGGGGTTCCTGGAAACACCATATATTTT | TRBJ1-3 | - | 14 | TRBV18 | -
CASSNSQRTGDTEAFF | TGTGCCAGTAGTAACTCCCAGAGGACAGGGGACACTGAAGCTTTCTTT | TRBJ1-1 | TRBD1 | 16 | TRBV19 | -
CASSQARMTGVNTEAFF | TGTGCCAGCAGCCAAGCCCGCATGACAGGCGTTAACACTGAAGCTTTCTTT | TRBJ1-1 | - | 17 | TRBV3-1/TRBV3-2 | -
CASRRGLTEAFF | TGTGCCAGCAGACGGGGCCTAACTGAAGCTTTCTTT | TRBJ1-1 | - | 12 | TRBV6-5 | -
CASSPPSYPHEQYF | TGTGCCAGCTCACCACCGTCGTACCCCCACGAGCAGTACTTC | TRBJ2-7 | - | 14 | TRBV18 | -
CASSYRDRRGEQFF | TGTGCCAGCAGTTACCGGGACAGGAGGGGTGAGCAGTTCTTC | TRBJ2-1 | TRBD1 | 14 | TRBV6-2/TRBV6-3 | -
CSVSDAQGRYGYTF | TGCAGCGTATCCGACGCGCAGGGGCGGTATGGCTACACCTTC | TRBJ1-2 | - | 14 | TRBV29-1 | -
CASDSWGTSDTQYF | TGTGCCAGCGATTCATGGGGCACCTCAGATACGCAGTATTTT | TRBJ2-3 | - | 14 | TRBV6-5 | -
CASMGTGGRFRNTEAFF | TGTGCCAGTATGGGAACAGGGGGCCGCTTTCGGAACACTGAAGCTTTCTTT | TRBJ1-1 | TRBD1 | 17 | TRBV19 | -
CASGGTGLGYTF | TGTGCTAGTGGCGGGACAGGGTTGGGCTACACCTTC | TRBJ1-2 | TRBD1 | 12 | TRBV12-5 | -
CASTFEGGLGNTEAFF | TGTGCCAGCACGTTTGAAGGGGGCTTGGGGAACACTGAAGCTTTCTTT | TRBJ1-1 | TRBD1 | 16 | TRBV9 | -
CASSSGGGDGFF | TGTGCCAGTAGTAGCGGAGGGGGGGATGGGTTCTTC | TRBJ2-1 | - | 12 | TRBV19 | -
CASRMDSRGTEAFF | TGTGCCAGCAGAATGGACAGTAGGGGGACTGAAGCTTTCTTT | TRBJ1-1 | - | 14 | TRBV27 | -
CASSQATTAVSYNEQFF | TGCGCCAGCAGCCAAGCCACGACTGCGGTCTCCTACAATGAGCAGTTCTTC | TRBJ2-1 | - | 17 | TRBV4-1 | -
CASSQVGQKVNQPQHF | TGCGCCAGCAGCCAAGTGGGACAGAAAGTTAATCAGCCCCAGCATTTT | TRBJ1-5 | TRBD1 | 16 | TRBV4-1 | once
CASSQETGAHSPLHF | TGCGCCAGCAGCCAAGAGACGGGTGCGCATTCACCCCTCCACTTT | TRBJ1-6 | - | 15 | TRBV4-3 | -
CASSQAGTGTNTGELFF | TGCGCCAGCAGCCAAGCAGGGACAGGGACTAACACCGGGGAGCTGTTTTTT | TRBJ2-2 | TRBD1 | 17 | TRBV4-3 | -
CASTAYGGESYEQYF | TGTGCCAGTACCGCCTACGGGGGCGAGTCCTACGAGCAGTACTTC | TRBJ2-7 | - | 15 | TRBV19 | -
CASTFDESPLHF | TGTGCCAGCACGTTCGACGAGTCACCCCTCCACTTT | TRBJ1-6 | - | 12 | TRBV6-6 | once
CASSIPPSGYTF | TGTGCCAGTAGTATTCCCCCTTCGGGCTACACCTTC | TRBJ1-2 | - | 12 | TRBV19 | -
CASRRQGSGYGYTF | TGTGCCAGCAGGCGACAGGGTTCGGGCTATGGCTACACCTTC | TRBJ1-2 | TRBD1 | 14 | TRBV28 | -
CASSEAFSGNTIYF | TGTGCCAGCAGTGAGGCGTTCTCTGGAAACACCATATATTTT | TRBJ1-3 | - | 14 | TRBV6-1 | -